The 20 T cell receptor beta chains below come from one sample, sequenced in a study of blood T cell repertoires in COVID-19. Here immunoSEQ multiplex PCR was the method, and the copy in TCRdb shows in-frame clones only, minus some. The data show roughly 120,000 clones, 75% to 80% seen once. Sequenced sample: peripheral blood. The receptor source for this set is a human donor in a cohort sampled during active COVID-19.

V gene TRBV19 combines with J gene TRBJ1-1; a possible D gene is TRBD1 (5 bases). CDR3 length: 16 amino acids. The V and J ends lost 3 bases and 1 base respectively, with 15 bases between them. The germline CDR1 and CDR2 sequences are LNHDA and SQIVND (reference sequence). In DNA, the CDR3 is TGTGCCAGTAGTATCACACTTTGGGGGGAGAACACTGAAGCTTTCTTT. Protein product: CASSITLWGENTEAFF.

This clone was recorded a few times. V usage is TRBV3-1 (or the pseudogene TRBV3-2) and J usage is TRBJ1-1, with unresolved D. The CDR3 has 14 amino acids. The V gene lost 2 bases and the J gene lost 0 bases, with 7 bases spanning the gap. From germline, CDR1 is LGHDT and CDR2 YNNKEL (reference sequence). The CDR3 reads CASSQSGLNTEAFF. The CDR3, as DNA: TGTGCCAGCAGCCAATCGGGATTGAACACTGAAGCTTTCTTT.

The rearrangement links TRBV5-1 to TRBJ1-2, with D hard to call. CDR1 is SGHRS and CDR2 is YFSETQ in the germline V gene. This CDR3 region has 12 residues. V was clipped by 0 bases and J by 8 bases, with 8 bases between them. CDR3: CASSLGGEGYTF. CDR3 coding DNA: TGCGCCAGCAGCTTGGGCGGTGAAGGCTACACCTTC.

CDR3 protein: CASNTGSQPQHF. The CDR3 DNA reads as TGTGCCAGCAACACAGGGAGTCAGCCCCAGCATTTT. The chain employs TRBV6-5 and TRBJ1-5, with D perhaps matching TRBD1 (6 bases). Germline V lookup: CDR1 MNHEY, CDR2 SVGAGI. The CDR3 runs to 12 residues. The germline V and J ends were trimmed by 7 bases and 6 bases, with 10 bases remaining between them.

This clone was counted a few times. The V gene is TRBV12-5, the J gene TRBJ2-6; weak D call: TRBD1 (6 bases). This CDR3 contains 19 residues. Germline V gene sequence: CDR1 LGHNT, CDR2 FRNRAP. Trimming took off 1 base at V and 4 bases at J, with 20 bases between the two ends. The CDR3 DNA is TGTGCTAGTGGTTTGGCCGAAAAGGCAGGGGCGGTGGGGGCCAACGTCCTGACTTTC. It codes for CASGLAEKAGAVGANVLTF.

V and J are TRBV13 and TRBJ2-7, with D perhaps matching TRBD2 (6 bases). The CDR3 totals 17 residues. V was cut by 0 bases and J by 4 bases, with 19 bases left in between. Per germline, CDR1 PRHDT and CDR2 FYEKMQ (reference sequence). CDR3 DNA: TGTGCCAGCAGCTTAGGTCCCGGGGGAAATCTTCATTACGAGCAGTACTTC. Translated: CASSLGPGGNLHYEQYF.

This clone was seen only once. CDR3 coding DNA: TGTGCCAGCAGAGGGTTCGCAGGGACCTACGAGCAGTACTTC. It specifies CASRGFAGTYEQYF. The V gene is TRBV9, the J gene TRBJ2-7; perhaps TRBD1 as D (5 bases). CDR3 length: 14 amino acids. Germline V gives CDR1 SGDLS, CDR2 YYNGEE. V gave up 5 bases and J gave up 2 bases, with 14 bases separating them.

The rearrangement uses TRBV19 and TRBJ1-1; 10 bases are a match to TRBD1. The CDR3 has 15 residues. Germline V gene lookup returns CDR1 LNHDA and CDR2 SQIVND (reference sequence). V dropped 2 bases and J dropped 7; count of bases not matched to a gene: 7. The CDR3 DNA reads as TGTGCCAGTAGTATACGCCGGGACAGGGGAGATGAAGCTTTCTTT. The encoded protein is CASSIRRDRGDEAFF. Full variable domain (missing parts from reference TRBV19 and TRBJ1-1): DGGITQSPKYLFRKEGQNVTLSCEQNLNHDAMYWYRQDPGQGLRLIYYSQIVNDFQKGDIAEGYSVSREKKESFPLTVTSAQKNPTAFYLCASSIRRDRGDEAFFGQGTRLTVV.

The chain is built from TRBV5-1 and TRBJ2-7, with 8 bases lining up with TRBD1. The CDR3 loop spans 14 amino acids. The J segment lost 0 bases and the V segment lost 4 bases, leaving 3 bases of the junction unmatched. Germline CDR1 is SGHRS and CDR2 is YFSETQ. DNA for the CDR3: TGCGCCAGCAGCCCCGGGACAGGCTCCTACGAGCAGTACTTC. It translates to CASSPGTGSYEQYF.

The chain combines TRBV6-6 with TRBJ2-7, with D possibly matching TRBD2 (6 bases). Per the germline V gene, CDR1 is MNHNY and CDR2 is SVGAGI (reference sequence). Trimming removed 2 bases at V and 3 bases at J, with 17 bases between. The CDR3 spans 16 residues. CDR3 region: CASSYPGGAKGYEQYF. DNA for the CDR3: TGTGCCAGCAGTTACCCTGGCGGGGCAAAGGGCTACGAGCAGTACTTC.

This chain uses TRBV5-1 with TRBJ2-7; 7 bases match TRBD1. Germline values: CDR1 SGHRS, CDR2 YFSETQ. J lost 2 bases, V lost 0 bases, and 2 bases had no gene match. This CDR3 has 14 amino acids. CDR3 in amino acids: CASSLEGQAYEQYF. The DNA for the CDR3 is TGCGCCAGCAGCTTGGAAGGACAGGCCTACGAGCAGTACTTC.

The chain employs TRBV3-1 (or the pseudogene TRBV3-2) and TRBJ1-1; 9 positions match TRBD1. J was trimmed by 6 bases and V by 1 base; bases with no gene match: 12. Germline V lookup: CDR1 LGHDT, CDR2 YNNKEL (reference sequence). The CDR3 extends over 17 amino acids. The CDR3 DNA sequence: TGTGCCAGCAGCCAAGGCAGTATGGGGACAGGGTACCCTGAAGCTTTCTTT. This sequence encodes CASSQGSMGTGYPEAFF.

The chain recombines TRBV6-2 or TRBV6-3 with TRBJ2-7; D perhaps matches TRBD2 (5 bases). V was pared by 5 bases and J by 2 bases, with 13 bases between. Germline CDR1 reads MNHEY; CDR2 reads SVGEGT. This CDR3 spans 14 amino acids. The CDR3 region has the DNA TGTGCCAGCAGTCACCCGGGATGGACCTACGAGCAGTACTTC. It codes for CASSHPGWTYEQYF.

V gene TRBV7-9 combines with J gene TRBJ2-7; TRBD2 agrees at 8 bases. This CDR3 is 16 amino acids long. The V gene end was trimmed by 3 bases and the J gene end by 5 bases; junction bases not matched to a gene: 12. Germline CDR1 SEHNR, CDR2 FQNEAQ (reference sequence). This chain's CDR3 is CASSFRGASGRDEQYF. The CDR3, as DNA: TGTGCCAGCAGCTTTAGGGGGGCTAGCGGGCGGGACGAGCAGTACTTC.

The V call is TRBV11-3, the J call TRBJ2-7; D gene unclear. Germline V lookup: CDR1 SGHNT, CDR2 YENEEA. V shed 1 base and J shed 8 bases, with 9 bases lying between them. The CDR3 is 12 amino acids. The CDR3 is CASSLGQKKQYF. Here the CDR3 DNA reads TGTGCCAGCAGCTTAGGGCAGAAAAAGCAGTACTTC.

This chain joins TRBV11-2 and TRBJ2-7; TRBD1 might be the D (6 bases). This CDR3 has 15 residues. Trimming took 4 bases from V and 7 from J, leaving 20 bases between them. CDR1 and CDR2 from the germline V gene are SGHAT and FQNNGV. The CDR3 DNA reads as TGTGCCAGCAGCTCCCCTCGAGACAGGCCTCTGGAGCAGTACTTC. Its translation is CASSSPRDRPLEQYF. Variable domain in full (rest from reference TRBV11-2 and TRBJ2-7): EAGVAQSPRYKIIEKRQSVAFWCNPISGHATLYWYQQILGQGPKLLIQFQNNGVVDDSQLPKDRFSAERLKGVDSTLKIQPAKLEDSAVYLCASSSPRDRPLEQYFGPGTRLTVT.

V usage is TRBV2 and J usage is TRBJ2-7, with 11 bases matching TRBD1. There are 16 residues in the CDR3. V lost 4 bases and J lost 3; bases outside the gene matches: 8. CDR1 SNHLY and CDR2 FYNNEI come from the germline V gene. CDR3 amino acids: CASSGPGQGGNYEQYF. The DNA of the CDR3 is TGTGCCAGCAGTGGGCCGGGACAGGGGGGGAACTACGAGCAGTACTTC.

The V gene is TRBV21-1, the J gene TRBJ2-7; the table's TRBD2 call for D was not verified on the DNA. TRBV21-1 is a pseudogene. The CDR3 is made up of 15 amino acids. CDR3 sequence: CASSKGPGRGLEQYF. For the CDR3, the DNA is TGTGCCAGCAGCAAAGGGCCAGGGAGGGGCCTGGAACAGTACTTC.

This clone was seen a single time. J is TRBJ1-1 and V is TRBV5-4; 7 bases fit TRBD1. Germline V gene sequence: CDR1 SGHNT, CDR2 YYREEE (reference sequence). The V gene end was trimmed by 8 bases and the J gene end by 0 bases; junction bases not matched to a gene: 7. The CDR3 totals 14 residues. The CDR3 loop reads CASSRGQMNTEAFF. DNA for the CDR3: TGTGCCAGTTCGAGGGGACAGATGAACACTGAAGCTTTCTTT.

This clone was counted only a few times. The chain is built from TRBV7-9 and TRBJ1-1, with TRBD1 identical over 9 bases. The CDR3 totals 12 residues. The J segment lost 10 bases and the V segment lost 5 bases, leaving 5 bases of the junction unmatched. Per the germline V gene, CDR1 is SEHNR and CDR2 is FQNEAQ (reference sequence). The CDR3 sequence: CASSADRGIAFF. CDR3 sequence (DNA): TGTGCCAGCAGCGCGGACAGGGGAATAGCTTTCTTT.